Listed below are T cell receptor beta chains from one sample, sequenced in a study of T-cell memory formation after mild COVID-19. One entry per CDR3 protein, called by TCRdb with MiXCR from the 5' RACE reads. The profile covers some 490,000 distinct CDR3 sequences, with 18% appearing a single time and about 12% taken by the ten largest. The sample taken for sequencing was PBMCs or a T cell subset sorted from them (not recorded which). These receptors all stem from an adult woman who had mild COVID-19 (a few samples of this study predate the infection). Cell type and time point are not known. Each CDR3 is given with its conserved first and last residue. Fields, in order: J gene, clone size, CDR3 length, D gene, V gene, CDR3 DNA, CDR3 protein. D genes are given only for firm matches. Size values are once, few and many counts, or a class for expanded clones, and some rows have none.

j_call: TRBJ2-7
clone_size: many
cdr3_length: 15
d_call: TRBD1
v_call: TRBV6-5
cdr3_nt: TGTGCCAGCAGCTACAGGACAGGGGCTCCCTACGAGCAGTACTTC
cdr3_aa: CASSYRTGAPYEQYF

j_call: TRBJ2-2
clone_size: NA
cdr3_length: 13
d_call: TRBD2
v_call: TRBV30
cdr3_nt: TGTGCCTGGACGCGGGGGGGAACCGGGGAGCTGTTTTTT
cdr3_aa: CAWTRGGTGELFF

j_call: TRBJ2-5
clone_size: once
cdr3_length: 12
d_call: NA
v_call: TRBV5-6
cdr3_nt: TGTGCCAGCTTCAGGGGCTTGGAGACCCAGTACTTC
cdr3_aa: CASFRGLETQYF

j_call: TRBJ2-1
clone_size: NA
cdr3_length: 11
d_call: NA
v_call: TRBV13
cdr3_nt: TGTGCCAGCAGCTCAAAGGGGGAGCAGTTCTTC
cdr3_aa: CASSSKGEQFF

j_call: TRBJ2-7
clone_size: NA
cdr3_length: 15
d_call: NA
v_call: TRBV5-4
cdr3_nt: TGTGCCAGCAGCTTGGGATCGTGGGCCTCCTACGAGCAGTACTTC
cdr3_aa: CASSLGSWASYEQYF

j_call: TRBJ1-5
clone_size: few
cdr3_length: 14
d_call: TRBD1
v_call: TRBV20-1
cdr3_nt: TGCAGTGCTAGACATACTCGGACAGGGGTATTGCAGCATTTT
cdr3_aa: CSARHTRTGVLQHF

j_call: TRBJ2-5
clone_size: few
cdr3_length: 20
d_call: TRBD2
v_call: TRBV24-1
cdr3_nt: TGTGCCACCAGTGATTTTGGGACGGAAACTAGCGGGGGTCCCAAAGAGACCCAGTACTTC
cdr3_aa: CATSDFGTETSGGPKETQYF

j_call: TRBJ1-2
clone_size: NA
cdr3_length: 14
d_call: NA
v_call: TRBV12-3/TRBV12-4
cdr3_nt: TGTGCCAGCAGTTTATCGGGGGTGGACGGGGGCTACACCTTC
cdr3_aa: CASSLSGVDGGYTF

j_call: TRBJ2-7
clone_size: NA
cdr3_length: 14
d_call: TRBD2
v_call: TRBV29-1
cdr3_nt: TGCAGCGTTGAAGGCCTAGCGGGACCCTACGAGCAGTACTTC
cdr3_aa: CSVEGLAGPYEQYF

j_call: TRBJ2-5
clone_size: NA
cdr3_length: 19
d_call: TRBD2
v_call: TRBV4-2
cdr3_nt: TGTGCCAGCAGCCAAGGGTCCGAGACTAGCGCCCAGCGAGGAGAGACCCAGTACTTC
cdr3_aa: CASSQGSETSAQRGETQYF

j_call: TRBJ2-2
clone_size: NA
cdr3_length: 16
d_call: TRBD1
v_call: TRBV24-1
cdr3_nt: TGTGCCACCAGTGCCCCGGGACAGGGGGCAGCCGGGGAGCTGTTTTTT
cdr3_aa: CATSAPGQGAAGELFF

j_call: TRBJ2-1
clone_size: few
cdr3_length: 13
d_call: NA
v_call: TRBV7-2
cdr3_nt: TGTGCCAGCAGCTTTGCGCGATACAATGAGCAGTTCTTC
cdr3_aa: CASSFARYNEQFF

j_call: TRBJ1-1
clone_size: NA
cdr3_length: 18
d_call: TRBD1
v_call: TRBV12-3/TRBV12-4
cdr3_nt: TGTGCCAGCAGTTTCCCCGGACAGGGCGGGACCCCGAACACTGAAGCTTTCTTT
cdr3_aa: CASSFPGQGGTPNTEAFF

j_call: TRBJ2-1
clone_size: few
cdr3_length: 14
d_call: NA
v_call: TRBV12-3/TRBV12-4
cdr3_nt: TGTGCCAGCAGTTTGGCAGGACAGAAGAATGAGCAGTTCTTC
cdr3_aa: CASSLAGQKNEQFF

j_call: TRBJ2-1
clone_size: NA
cdr3_length: 13
d_call: NA
v_call: TRBV5-6
cdr3_nt: TGTGCCAGCAGCTTGGGAGACTCCCATGAGCAGTTCTTC
cdr3_aa: CASSLGDSHEQFF

j_call: TRBJ2-5
clone_size: NA
cdr3_length: 15
d_call: TRBD2
v_call: TRBV5-1
cdr3_nt: TGCGCCAGCAGCCCGTTTTTAGCGGGGGAAGAGACCCAGTACTTC
cdr3_aa: CASSPFLAGEETQYF

j_call: TRBJ2-1
clone_size: NA
cdr3_length: 15
d_call: TRBD1
v_call: TRBV24-1
cdr3_nt: TGTGCCACCAGTGATTCTGACCGGGACAGGATTGAGCAGTTCTTC
cdr3_aa: CATSDSDRDRIEQFF

j_call: TRBJ2-3
clone_size: few
cdr3_length: 17
d_call: TRBD2
v_call: TRBV6-6
cdr3_nt: TGTGCCAGCAGTTACTGGGTTAGCGGGAGGGCCGGAGATACGCAGTATTTT
cdr3_aa: CASSYWVSGRAGDTQYF

j_call: TRBJ2-7
clone_size: NA
cdr3_length: 16
d_call: TRBD1
v_call: TRBV4-1
cdr3_nt: TGCGCCAGCAGCCAAGACTCGACAGGGAGAACCTACGAGCAGTACTTC
cdr3_aa: CASSQDSTGRTYEQYF

j_call: TRBJ2-3
clone_size: NA
cdr3_length: 17
d_call: NA
v_call: TRBV21-1
cdr3_nt: TGTGCCAGCAGCAGAATACTAGCGGGGAAGAGCACAGATACGCAGTATTTT
cdr3_aa: CASSRILAGKSTDTQYF

j_call: TRBJ2-1
clone_size: few
cdr3_length: 16
d_call: TRBD2
v_call: TRBV11-2
cdr3_nt: TGTGCCAGCACCCAAAAGCGGGGGGGAACCTACAATGAGCAGTTCTTC
cdr3_aa: CASTQKRGGTYNEQFF

j_call: TRBJ2-1
clone_size: NA
cdr3_length: 15
d_call: NA
v_call: TRBV7-3
cdr3_nt: TGTGCCAGCAGCCTCGCCGAGGGGACCTACAATGAGCAGTTCTTC
cdr3_aa: CASSLAEGTYNEQFF

j_call: TRBJ2-7
clone_size: NA
cdr3_length: 15
d_call: NA
v_call: TRBV12-3/TRBV12-4
cdr3_nt: TGTGCCAGCAGAAAGGGTGATAGCGCGTACTACGAGCAGTACTTC
cdr3_aa: CASRKGDSAYYEQYF

j_call: TRBJ1-2
clone_size: few
cdr3_length: 14
d_call: TRBD1
v_call: TRBV6-6
cdr3_nt: TGTGCCAGCAGTTACGTACAGGGGGGGGATGGCTACACCTTC
cdr3_aa: CASSYVQGGDGYTF

j_call: TRBJ2-7
clone_size: NA
cdr3_length: 12
d_call: NA
v_call: TRBV5-8
cdr3_nt: TGTGCCAGCAGCTTGGTTGATTTGGAGCAGTACTTC
cdr3_aa: CASSLVDLEQYF

j_call: TRBJ1-5
clone_size: NA
cdr3_length: 14
d_call: NA
v_call: TRBV20-1
cdr3_nt: TGCAGTGCTTTAAAGGGAGGGAGCAATCAGCCCCAGCATTTT
cdr3_aa: CSALKGGSNQPQHF

j_call: TRBJ2-1
clone_size: few
cdr3_length: 11
d_call: TRBD2
v_call: TRBV25-1
cdr3_nt: TGTGCCAGCAGTGTGGGGGGGAAATTGGTCTTC
cdr3_aa: CASSVGGKLVF

j_call: TRBJ2-7
clone_size: many
cdr3_length: 13
d_call: NA
v_call: TRBV6-5
cdr3_nt: TGTGCCAGCAGGCTGACTGTAAACTACGAGCAGTACTTC
cdr3_aa: CASRLTVNYEQYF

j_call: TRBJ1-2
clone_size: few
cdr3_length: 13
d_call: NA
v_call: TRBV12-3/TRBV12-4
cdr3_nt: TGTGCCAGCAGTTTGGGGGGTGTGGGCGGCTACACCTTC
cdr3_aa: CASSLGGVGGYTF

j_call: TRBJ2-1
clone_size: many
cdr3_length: 17
d_call: NA
v_call: TRBV4-1
cdr3_nt: TGCGCCAGCAGCCAAGGTTTGAGGGGGGCGGGGTACAATGAGCAGTTCTTC
cdr3_aa: CASSQGLRGAGYNEQFF

j_call: TRBJ2-3
clone_size: NA
cdr3_length: 19
d_call: NA
v_call: TRBV12-3/TRBV12-4
cdr3_nt: TGTGCCAGCAGTTTTTCCTATTGGAGGGCCGACTCTAGCACAGATACGCAGTATTTT
cdr3_aa: CASSFSYWRADSSTDTQYF

j_call: TRBJ1-4
clone_size: few
cdr3_length: 13
d_call: NA
v_call: TRBV20-1
cdr3_nt: TGCAGTGCTTCCCCGCGGTTCAATGAAAAACTGTTTTTT
cdr3_aa: CSASPRFNEKLFF

j_call: TRBJ2-1
clone_size: few
cdr3_length: 12
d_call: NA
v_call: TRBV10-3
cdr3_nt: TGTGCCATCAGTGTGACTAGCAATGAGCAGTTCTTC
cdr3_aa: CAISVTSNEQFF

j_call: TRBJ1-4
clone_size: few
cdr3_length: 15
d_call: TRBD1
v_call: TRBV24-1
cdr3_nt: TGTGCCACCAGTGATTCCGGGACAGGGTATGAAAAACTGTTTTTT
cdr3_aa: CATSDSGTGYEKLFF

j_call: TRBJ1-6
clone_size: NA
cdr3_length: 15
d_call: NA
v_call: TRBV7-3
cdr3_nt: TGTGCCAGCAGCTTAACAGGAGGAGACAGTTCACCCCTCCACTTT
cdr3_aa: CASSLTGGDSSPLHF

j_call: TRBJ2-3
clone_size: NA
cdr3_length: 14
d_call: NA
v_call: TRBV7-3
cdr3_nt: TGTGCCAGCAGTTGGGCCGGGTTCACAGATACGCAGTATTTT
cdr3_aa: CASSWAGFTDTQYF

j_call: TRBJ1-4
clone_size: NA
cdr3_length: 14
d_call: NA
v_call: TRBV18
cdr3_nt: TGTGCCAGCTCACCACTTGGGACATATGAAAAACTGTTTTTT
cdr3_aa: CASSPLGTYEKLFF

j_call: TRBJ2-7
clone_size: few
cdr3_length: 14
d_call: NA
v_call: TRBV6-2/TRBV6-3
cdr3_nt: TGTGCCAGCAGTTCCCCAGGGTATCCCTACGAGCAGTACTTC
cdr3_aa: CASSSPGYPYEQYF

j_call: TRBJ2-1
clone_size: few
cdr3_length: 16
d_call: TRBD2
v_call: TRBV15
cdr3_nt: TGTGCCACCAGCACTAGCGGGAGGGCCTTTAACAATGAGCAGTTCTTC
cdr3_aa: CATSTSGRAFNNEQFF